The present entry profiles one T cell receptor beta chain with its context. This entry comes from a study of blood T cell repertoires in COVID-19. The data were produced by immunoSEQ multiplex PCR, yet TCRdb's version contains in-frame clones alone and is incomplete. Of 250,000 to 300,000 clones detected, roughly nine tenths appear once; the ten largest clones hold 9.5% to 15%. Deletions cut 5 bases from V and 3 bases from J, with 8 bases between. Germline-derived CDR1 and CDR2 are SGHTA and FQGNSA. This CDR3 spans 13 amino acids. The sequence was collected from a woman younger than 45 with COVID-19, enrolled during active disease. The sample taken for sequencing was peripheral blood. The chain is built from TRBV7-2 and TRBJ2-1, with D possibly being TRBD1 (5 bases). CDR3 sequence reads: CASSPQDYNEQFF. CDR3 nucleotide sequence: TGTGCCAGCAGCCCACAGGACTACAATGAGCAGTTCTTC.